This TCR beta chain was sequenced for a study of regulatory T cells in long-lasting Graves disease. Across the study: More than 5 years of antithyroid drugs with positive TSH receptor antibodies defined persistent Graves' disease. Study findings and constraints: Persistent disease was characterized by preferential usage of TRBV28, TRBJ1-2 and TRBJ2-5. Between persistent patients, a few thousand public clonotypes were shared, exceeding the 900 to 1,000 shared between new patients.

As for this clonotype: Its specificity is unknown.

The CDR3 length is 15 residues. V lost 6 bases and J lost 3, with 18 bases in between. Looked up from germline, CDR1 is MNHEY and CDR2 is SVGEGT. In building TCR beta libraries, iRepertoire HTBI primers were used together with Arm-PCR of CDR3 regions. TCRdb re-analysed the multiplex PCR reads in MiXCR, keeping a single row per CDR3 protein. The table records fewer than 400,000 distinct CDR3 sequences, 15% to 20% of them present only once. Time point of the sample: persistent/refractory GD, antithyroid drugs over 5 years with positive TRAb. With RNA extracted from PBMCs as input, the TCR library was made.

The sequencing used peripheral blood mononuclear cells (PBMCs), collected when the disease was refractory, from a patient treated with antithyroid drugs. The sequence was obtained from a female donor with Graves disease. V usage is TRBV6-2 or TRBV6-3 and J usage is TRBJ2-7, with a tentative D call TRBD1 (6 bases). This CDR3 reads CASRPPTGSIYEQYF. The DNA of the CDR3 is TGTGCCAGCAGACCCCCAACAGGGTCAATCTACGAGCAGTACTTC.